This note documents a single T cell receptor (beta chain) sequence. The target antigen is unknown. This entry is derived from a study of cytomegalovirus exposure and HLA in healthy donors. Notes on the study in general: In a later analysis, compared with equally common non-associated chains, HLA-associated beta chains were more expanded. The study labeled around 160 TCR beta chains cytomegalovirus-associated.

The PCR had 60 Vbeta and 13 Jbeta primers. Clones were sequenced by immunoSEQ multiplex PCR, and TCRdb holds only the in-frame ones, with some missing. Here the sample spans approximately 100,000 clones, approximately 80% being singletons. What was sequenced was PBMCs. The sequence was obtained from a female donor in good health and CMV-seropositive.

The CDR3 is CASSWAPGVGYNSPLHF. CDR3 sequence (DNA): TGTGCCAGCAGCTGGGCGCCAGGGGTAGGCTATAATTCACCCCTCCACTTT. The chain links TRBV5-6 to TRBJ1-6; perhaps TRBD1 as D (6 bases). Per germline, CDR1 SGHDT and CDR2 YYEEEE. Trimming took 3 bases from V and 3 from J, leaving 16 bases between them. The CDR3 loop spans 17 amino acids.